One T cell receptor beta chain is described in this entry. This CDR3 has 14 residues. The germline V gene encodes CDR1 MNHNS and CDR2 SASEGT. V lost 6 bases and J lost 5; bases outside the gene matches: 5. This sample is part of a study of human T cells and chemical hapten exposure. It was the library that attached unique molecular identifiers to individual cDNA molecules. MiXCR, applied by TCRdb to the RACE reads, yields one record per CDR3 protein. The repertoire holds about 89,000 distinct CDR3 sequences, with roughly a tenth as singletons. As for time point: pre-sensitization, week 0. Treatment indicated: therapeutic diphenylcyclopropenone sensitization with weekly scalp DPC.

Sequencing used whole blood, obtained in connection with sensitization to the hapten diphenylcyclopropenone (DPC). The clonotype originates from an older woman with alopecia areata. Some clones in this sample may be carry-over from other donors' samples. The chain recombines TRBV6-1 with TRBJ2-2, with 8 bases that match TRBD1. The CDR3 here is CASRQTGGTGELFF. CDR3 DNA sequence: TGTGCCAGCAGGCAAACAGGGGGTACCGGGGAGCTGTTTTTT.